Shown below are 21 T cell receptor beta chains from a single sample sequenced in a study of blood T cell repertoires in COVID-19. Assay: immunoSEQ multiplex PCR; the TCRdb copy retains only in-frame clones and omits some. The repertoire holds roughly 290,000 clones, with about 85% as singletons. Sequencing was carried out using peripheral blood. These receptors were obtained from a human donor with COVID-19, enrolled during active disease. The donor label of this sample is uncertain.

This clone was seen a handful of times. This rearrangement joins TRBV29-1 to TRBJ1-4; 11 bases are a match to TRBD1. V lost 0 bases to trimming and J lost 5 bases; unmatched junction nucleotides: 5. Germline CDR1 and CDR2: SQVTM and ANQGSEA. The length of the CDR3 is 16 residues. The CDR3 region has the DNA TGCAGCGTTGAAGATCGTCGGACAGGGGGCAATGAAAAACTGTTTTTT. It translates to CSVEDRRTGGNEKLFF.

V gene TRBV6-4 combines with J gene TRBJ1-3; D ambiguous. Germline V gives CDR1 MRHNA, CDR2 SNTAGT. The length of the CDR3 is 16 residues. The germline V and J ends were trimmed by 2 bases and 1 base, with 12 bases remaining between them. The CDR3 here is CASSDPHTLSGNTIYF. DNA of the CDR3: TGTGCCAGCAGTGACCCTCATACACTATCTGGAAACACCATATATTTT.

This rearrangement joins TRBV28 to TRBJ1-4; D unclear. Germline V gene data show CDR1 as MDHEN and CDR2 as SYDVKM. Trimming removed 8 bases from V and 5 bases from J, with 15 bases in between. The CDR3 contains 14 residues. The CDR3 here is CASSFAGTNEKLFF. DNA for the CDR3: TGTGCCAGCTCCTTCGCAGGTACCAATGAAAAACTGTTTTTT.

This sequence joins TRBV28 and TRBJ1-2; D call uncertain. Trimming took off 6 bases at V and 4 bases at J, with 6 bases between the two ends. The CDR3 runs to 11 residues. CDR1 is MDHEN and CDR2 is SYDVKM in the germline V gene. This chain's CDR3 is CASSVPYGYTF. The CDR3 nucleotides read TGTGCCAGCAGCGTTCCCTATGGCTACACCTTC.

The J gene is TRBJ2-7, the V gene TRBV27; possibly TRBD2 for D (5 bases). The V gene's germline CDR1 is MNHEY and CDR2 SMNVEV (reference sequence). This CDR3 is 14 amino acids long. V gave up 5 bases and J gave up 0 bases, with 11 bases separating them. The CDR3 protein is CASSALGSSYEQYF. As DNA, the CDR3 is TGTGCCAGCAGTGCGCTAGGGAGCTCCTACGAGCAGTACTTC.

The chain links TRBV9 to TRBJ1-1; 11 bases are shared with TRBD1. In germline, CDR1 is SGDLS, CDR2 YYNGEE. V shed 3 bases and J 4 bases; nucleotides not matched to a gene: 5. This CDR3 spans 15 amino acids. DNA of the CDR3: TGTGCCAGCAGCGGCTCCGGGACAGGGGGCACTGAAGCTTTCTTT. Its protein is CASSGSGTGGTEAFF. Full variable domain (rest looked up from reference TRBV9 and TRBJ1-1): DSGVTQTPKHLITATGQRVTLRCSPRSGDLSVYWYQQSLDQGLQFLIQYYNGEERAKGNILERFSAQQFPDLHSELNLSSLELGDSALYFCASSGSGTGGTEAFFGQGTRLTVV.

V usage is TRBV7-2 and J usage is TRBJ2-2; TRBD2 is a possible D gene (6 bases). Germline loops: CDR1 SGHTA, CDR2 FQGNSA. There are 15 residues in the CDR3. V was pared by 1 base and J by 7 bases, with 13 bases between. The CDR3, as DNA: TGTGCCAGCAGCTTAGTTTCGGGGGTGGACGGGGAGCTGTTTTTT. This translates into CASSLVSGVDGELFF.

This chain uses TRBV19 with TRBJ1-3, with 7 bases matching TRBD1. V was clipped by 3 bases and J by 0 bases; unmatched bases: 8. Germline CDR1 reads LNHDA; CDR2 reads SQIVND (reference sequence). CDR3 length: 17 residues. CDR3 protein: CASSMRTGPSSGNTIYF. CDR3 nucleotide sequence: TGTGCCAGTAGTATGAGGACAGGACCAAGCTCTGGAAACACCATATATTTT.

The rearrangement links TRBV28 to TRBJ2-2; a weak D match, TRBD2 (6 bases). There are 16 residues in the CDR3. CDR1 and CDR2 from the germline V gene are MDHEN and SYDVKM. Trimming left V 6 bases short and J 5 bases short, with 19 bases between. CDR3 residues: CASRLQTGLTTGELFF. The CDR3 nucleotides read TGTGCCAGCAGGTTGCAGACGGGACTTACAACCGGGGAGCTGTTTTTT. The variable domain in full, completed from reference TRBV28 and TRBJ2-2, reads DVKVTQSSRYLVKRTGEKVFLECVQDMDHENMFWYRQDPGLGLRLIYFSYDVKMKEKGDIPEGYSVSREKKERFSLILESASTNQTSMYLCASRLQTGLTTGELFFGEGSRLTVL.

The CDR3 loop reads CASSLRRTGGYTEAFF. CDR3 sequence (DNA): TGTGCCAGCAGCTTACGAAGGACAGGGGGTTACACTGAAGCTTTCTTT. The rearrangement uses TRBV7-2 and TRBJ1-1; 10 positions match TRBD1. The junction had 6 bases not matched to a gene; V was cut back by 2 bases and J by 3 bases. The CDR3 is 16 residues long. Germline loops: CDR1 SGHTA, CDR2 FQGNSA.

This rearrangement joins TRBV11-3 to TRBJ2-5; the match to TRBD2 covers 10 bases. This CDR3 spans 14 amino acids. Germline CDR1 SGHNT, CDR2 YENEEA. Unmatched junction bases numbered 6, after V lost 4 bases and J lost 7 bases. The CDR3 DNA is TGTGCCAGCAGCTCCCTGTCTAGCGGGGGGACCCAGTACTTC. Translated: CASSSLSSGGTQYF.

J is TRBJ2-3 and V is TRBV10-3; no reliable D call. The V end lost 8 bases, the J end lost 6 bases, and 12 bases lay between the germline ends. The CDR3 is made up of 12 amino acids. Germline V CDR1 and CDR2: ENHRY, SYGVKD. CDR3 amino acids: CAIPILADTQYF. The CDR3, as DNA: TGTGCCATCCCTATTCTCGCGGATACGCAGTATTTT.

V gene TRBV19 combines with J gene TRBJ1-5, with a weak D call TRBD1 (5 bases). This CDR3 spans 18 amino acids. CDR1 and CDR2 from the germline V gene are LNHDA and SQIVND (reference sequence). V shed 7 bases and J shed 2 bases, with 24 bases lying between them. CDR3 sequence (DNA): TGTGCCAGTACCCTTTTAGGCTTCGCAGGGAGGGGCAATCAGCCCCAGCATTTT. Translating gives CASTLLGFAGRGNQPQHF.

The chain employs TRBV7-3 and TRBJ2-1; 13 bases agree with TRBD2. Germline V gene lookup returns CDR1 SGHTA and CDR2 FQGTGA. The CDR3 totals 16 residues. Trimming cost V 6 bases and J 2 bases; bases outside gene matches: 4. CDR3 DNA: TGTGCCAGCAGTCGGACTAGCGGGAGCCCCTACAATGAGCAGTTCTTC. Translated, it gives CASSRTSGSPYNEQFF.

V usage is TRBV19 and J usage is TRBJ1-4, with unresolved D. The CDR3 loop spans 14 amino acids. With 7 bases removed from V and 7 bases from J, the gap between germline ends came to 16 bases. Germline values: CDR1 LNHDA, CDR2 SQIVND (reference sequence). CDR3 amino acids: CASNQPGAGEKLFF. As DNA, the CDR3 is TGTGCCAGTAATCAGCCGGGAGCCGGTGAAAAACTGTTTTTT.

The CDR3 loop is CASSLPGNTIYF. CDR3 coding DNA: TGTGCCAGCAGCCTCCCTGGAAACACCATATATTTT. The chain joins TRBV7-9 to TRBJ1-3; no reliable D call. Trimming cost V 5 bases and J 2 bases, with 4 bases left between them. The CDR3 length is 12 residues. Germline CDR1 and CDR2: SEHNR and FQNEAQ (reference sequence).

This clone was seen only once. The V call is TRBV30, the J call TRBJ1-2; D is ambiguous. The CDR3 sequence is 14 residues long. The germline V gene encodes CDR1 GTSNPN and CDR2 SVGIG (reference sequence). V dropped 4 bases and J dropped 4 bases, with 16 bases sitting between them. The CDR3 bases are TGTGCCTGGACGGCATCAAGGACTGGCTATGGCTACACCTTC. It yields the protein CAWTASRTGYGYTF.

This chain joins TRBV4-1 and TRBJ1-2, with 11 bases fitting TRBD1. This CDR3 contains 15 residues. CDR1 and CDR2 (germline): MGHRA, YSYEKL. V was clipped by 4 bases and J by 8 bases; unmatched bases: 9. The CDR3 region is CASSPDRGRGGGYTF. The CDR3 DNA sequence: TGCGCCAGCAGCCCGGACAGGGGGCGCGGGGGCGGCTACACCTTC.

The chain carries TRBV27 and TRBJ2-2; D possibly corresponds to TRBD1 (5 bases). This CDR3 has 16 residues. Trimming removed 5 bases at V and 1 base at J, with 14 bases between. Germline V lookup: CDR1 MNHEY, CDR2 SMNVEV (reference sequence). In nucleotides, the CDR3 is TGTGCCAGCAGTCCCGTTGACAGTCAGAACACCGGGGAGCTGTTTTTT. Translation gives CASSPVDSQNTGELFF.

This chain uses TRBV19 with TRBJ2-2; the D gene is possibly TRBD2 (6 bases). Trimming pared 8 bases from V and 5 bases from J, leaving 15 bases between. The CDR3 contains 14 residues. Germline loops: CDR1 LNHDA, CDR2 SQIVND (reference sequence). This chain's CDR3 is CASGRGGSTGELFF. The CDR3, as DNA: TGTGCCAGTGGGCGCGGAGGGTCAACCGGGGAGCTGTTTTTT.

V gene TRBV28 combines with J gene TRBJ2-3, with 7 bases matching TRBD1. CDR3 length equals 17 residues. V was clipped by 7 bases and J by 0 bases; unmatched bases: 13. Per the germline V gene, CDR1 is MDHEN and CDR2 is SYDVKM. The CDR3 DNA reads as TGTGCCAGCACACGGGACAGCCCAGGGGGTAGCACAGATACGCAGTATTTT. It codes for CASTRDSPGGSTDTQYF.